A selection of T cell receptor beta chains follows, all from one sample in a study of blood T cell repertoires in COVID-19. Here immunoSEQ multiplex PCR was the method, and the copy in TCRdb shows in-frame clones only, minus some. The data hold about 26,000 clones, with about 84% observed a single time. The sequenced sample was peripheral blood. The receptor source for this set is a man aged 45-65 years with active or convalescent COVID-19. Each CDR3 is given with its conserved first and last residue. A D gene is named only where the DNA matches it firmly. Not every row has a clone size; where given, it reads once, few, many or a size class.

v_gene	d_gene	abundance	j_gene	CDR3aa	CDR3nt
TRBV19	TRBD1	once	TRBJ1-2	CASSIGGQGAFYYGYTF	TGTGCCAGTAGTATTGGTGGACAGGGGGCGTTTTACTATGGCTACACCTTC
TRBV5-1	TRBD2	-	TRBJ2-2	CASGLAGGGELFF	TGCGCCAGTGGACTAGCGGGAGGCGGGGAGCTGTTTTTT
TRBV19	TRBD1	-	TRBJ1-2	CASSSTGTGGDGYTF	TGTGCCAGTAGCTCGACCGGGACAGGGGGGGATGGCTACACCTTC
TRBV18	-	few	TRBJ1-1	CASSPPVTVTEAFF	TGTGCCAGCTCACCCCCGGTTACTGTAACTGAAGCTTTCTTT
TRBV4-2	TRBD1	-	TRBJ1-6	CASSQVGGQGFGSYNSPLHF	TGTGCCAGCAGCCAAGTTGGGGGACAGGGTTTCGGCTCCTATAATTCACCCCTCCACTTT
TRBV7-2	-	once	TRBJ1-5	CASSLGGFQPQHF	TGTGCCAGCAGCTTAGGAGGGTTTCAGCCCCAGCATTTT
TRBV27	-	-	TRBJ1-5	CASRGGARNQPQHF	TGTGCCAGCCGGGGGGGGGCCCGAAATCAGCCCCAGCATTTT
TRBV7-9	-	once	TRBJ1-1	CASSFGGVTEAFF	TGTGCCAGCAGCTTTGGGGGGGTCACTGAAGCTTTCTTT
TRBV27	-	once	TRBJ2-7	CASSTSGAVWWEQYF	TGTGCCAGCAGTACCTCAGGGGCCGTCTGGTGGGAGCAGTACTTC
TRBV6-5	-	-	TRBJ2-7	CASNLASGYEQYF	TGTGCCAGCAATCTAGCGTCGGGCTATGAGCAGTACTTC
TRBV11-2	-	few	TRBJ2-7	CASRWAGEQYF	TGTGCCAGCAGATGGGCTGGCGAGCAGTACTTC
TRBV29-1	TRBD2	-	TRBJ2-7	CSVGEGFDEQYF	TGCAGCGTGGGGGAGGGTTTTGACGAGCAGTACTTC
TRBV30	-	-	TRBJ2-2	CAWSVPGTGELFF	TGTGCCTGGAGTGTACCGGGGACCGGGGAGCTGTTTTTT
TRBV29-1	-	-	TRBJ2-5	CSGGTQETQYF	TGCAGCGGTGGGACACAAGAGACCCAGTACTTC
TRBV5-1	TRBD1	-	TRBJ1-2	CASSLVGDRAGGYTF	TGCGCCAGCAGCTTGGTAGGCGACAGGGCCGGTGGCTACACCTTC
TRBV7-2	-	-	TRBJ2-7	CASSFTGNEQYF	TGTGCCAGCAGCTTCACAGGAAACGAGCAGTACTTC
TRBV5-1	TRBD1	-	TRBJ2-1	CASSYDRGPYNEQFF	TGCGCCAGCAGCTACGACAGGGGCCCCTACAATGAGCAGTTCTTC
TRBV27	TRBD2	few	TRBJ2-2	CASGLADTGELFF	TGTGCCAGCGGTCTAGCGGACACCGGGGAGCTGTTTTTT
TRBV7-9	-	few	TRBJ1-4	CASTQGTTSEKLFF	TGTGCCAGCACCCAGGGGACGACCAGCGAAAAACTGTTTTTT
TRBV4-1	-	-	TRBJ2-7	CASSQEEDSSYEQYF	TGCGCCAGCAGCCAAGAAGAAGACAGCTCCTACGAGCAGTACTTC
TRBV5-4	-	-	TRBJ1-2	CASSLSGTYGYTF	TGTGCCAGCAGCTTGTCGGGGACTTATGGCTACACCTTC
TRBV6-5	-	-	TRBJ1-2	CASSSNYRVDYGYTF	TGTGCCAGCAGTTCCAACTACAGGGTAGATTATGGCTACACCTTC
TRBV7-7	TRBD1	-	TRBJ2-7	CASSLAKGQAYEQYF	TGTGCTAGCAGCTTAGCGAAGGGACAGGCCTACGAGCAGTACTTC